This TCR beta chain comes out of a study of blood T cell repertoires in COVID-19. Whole-study context: Samples came from the United States, Italy and Spain, spanning acute and convalescent COVID-19. In each case, the material was cDNA or gDNA derived from T cells, B-cell-depleted T cells, or PBMCs.

Original methodology: For nucleated cells, counts were estimated from reference gene primer amplification. Sequenced by immunoSEQ multiplex PCR; TCRdb stores in-frame clones only, minus some. The V and J calls and clone size come from that table; D and trimming were worked out from the DNA. The table has about 120,000 clones, about 90% seen once; the top ten hold about 7.4%. With 1 base removed from V and 3 bases from J, the gap between germline ends came to 8 bases. The germline gives CDR1 SGHRS, CDR2 YFSETQ. The CDR3 runs 14 residues. The sequenced sample consisted of peripheral blood. The chain carries TRBV5-1 and TRBJ2-1; weak D call: TRBD2 (6 bases). The receptor was derived from a man in his 70s who had recovered from COVID-19. Here the CDR3 reads CASSLYGGYNEQFF. The CDR3 DNA reads TGCGCCAGCAGCTTGTACGGGGGCTACAATGAGCAGTTCTTC.